The source of this TCR beta chain is a study of T-cell reconstitution after alpha-beta-depleted transplantation in children. Only a few counts were recorded for this clonotype. V lost 4 bases and J lost 6, with 25 bases in between. CDR1 is MGHRA and CDR2 is YSYEKL in the germline V gene. The length of the CDR3 is 17 residues. Unique molecular identifiers featured in how the TCRbeta library was prepared. TCRdb passed the PCR reads through MiXCR, listing each CDR3 protein once. The sample contains 700,000 to 950,000 distinct CDR3 sequences, 16% of which appear only once. The sequencing here drew on PBMCs, mostly from graft donor cells, taken 360 days after TCRalphabeta/CD19-depleted stem cell transplant. The receptor's source is a male patient between 5 and 17 years old who had a stem cell transplant for acute lymphoblastic leukemia, so the T cells may come from the graft donor. The chain couples TRBV4-1 to TRBJ2-7; weak D call: TRBD2 (5 bases). The DNA of the CDR3 is TGCGCCAGCAGCCCCGTACCCCCACGGCTAGCTCCCTCCGAGCAGTACTTC. It is translated as CASSPVPPRLAPSEQYF.